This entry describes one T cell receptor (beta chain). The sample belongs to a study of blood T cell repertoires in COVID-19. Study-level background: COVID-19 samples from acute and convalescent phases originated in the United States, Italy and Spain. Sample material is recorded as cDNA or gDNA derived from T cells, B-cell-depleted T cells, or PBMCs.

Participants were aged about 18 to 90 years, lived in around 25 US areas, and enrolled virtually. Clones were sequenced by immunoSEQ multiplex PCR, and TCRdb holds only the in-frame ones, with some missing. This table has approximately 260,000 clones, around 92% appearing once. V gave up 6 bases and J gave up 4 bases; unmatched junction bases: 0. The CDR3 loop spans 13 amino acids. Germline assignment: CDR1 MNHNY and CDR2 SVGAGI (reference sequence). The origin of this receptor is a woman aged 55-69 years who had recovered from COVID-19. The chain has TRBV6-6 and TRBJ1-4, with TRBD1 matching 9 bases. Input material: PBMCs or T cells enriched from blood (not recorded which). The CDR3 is CASRDRGNEKLFF. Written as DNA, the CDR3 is TGTGCCAGCAGGGACAGGGGTAATGAAAAACTGTTTTTT.